This T cell receptor (beta chain) was recovered during a study of T cell responses to AZD1222 COVID-19 vaccine (dated by TCRdb to about 2021). For the wider study: AZD1222 recipients with second doses at about 4 weeks or about 12 weeks were pooled, because spike-specific TCR depth and breadth did not differ between schedules. Trial participants were enrolled into age subgroups of 18-55, 56-69 and 70-plus years, which contained approximately 150, 30 and 60 TCR-sequenced participants, respectively. TCR sequencing was performed for 230 to 250 trial participants, of whom 200 to 220 were given two doses of AZD1222 and approximately 26 were given two doses of MenACWY control vaccine.

Broader findings and caveats from the paper: Participants were mostly white British and included more females than males, and it was suggested by the authors that clonal diversity may have been underestimated. Conclusions about previously exposed vaccinees were limited because only six AZD1222 recipients were SARS-CoV-2 seropositive at baseline. The vaccine-associated CD4 TCRs covered the entire spike protein, and the dominant responses fell in regions 160-218 and 743-854. The 56-69-year group was small, and its depth increase did not reach significance, likely because of low power. Reportedly, close to half of the unique spike-specific TCRs recognized epitopes lying outside the regions that are mutated in the B.1.351 and B.1.1.7 variants. No day 14 peak-response samples were available, so repertoires were characterized only after the peak T cell response. After two AZD1222 doses, both the breadth and the depth of spike-specific TCRs were significantly higher than at day 0 and than in MenACWY recipients.

This specimen's time point label, interpreted: baseline before first vaccination. Vaccinee samples came from UK trials COV001 and COV002, including a single-blind randomized controlled phase 2/3 trial of AZD1222 (ChAdOx1 nCoV-19) in healthy adults. For TCRbeta chain sequencing, PBMC samples were collected from trial participants at day 0 and at day 28 after the second dose. Points on this clone: Its antigen remains unidentified. No base qualities exist here, and no much larger clone lies one base off it.

The CDR3 regions of human TCRbeta chains were analyzed by immunosequencing. Processing in the source paper ran as follows. TCRs in the repertoires were matched against a reference library of SARS-CoV-2-specific TCRs that had been generated with the MIRA antigen-specificity platform. Breadth was defined as the fraction of unique TCRs that were SARS-CoV-2-associated, and depth was defined as the fraction of total T cells that were SARS-CoV-2-associated. Using the MIRA data, each spike-specific TCR was mapped to the spike region that the TCR reacts to and placed in a CD4 or CD8 class. Log10-transformed breadth and depth values were compared by one-way ANOVA with Sidak's multiple comparisons tests. This immuneACCESS table, as held by TCRdb, lists in-frame sequences with V and J called but not all clones. Of the missing ones, under half trace to an unresolved V gene in checked studies; the others have no known cause. V, J and clone size derive from that table, while D and trimming were established from the DNA sequence. The sample table lists tens of thousands of clones, 88% of them with a count of one. The ten largest clones add up to around 21% of the sample.

From V the trimming removes 7 bases and from J it removes 7 bases, while the gene matches leave 14 bases of the junction unaccounted for. CDR1 and CDR2 were assigned from the germline V gene as MNHEY and SVGAGI. The CDR3 has 15 amino acids, counting the end cysteine and phenylalanine. Just CDR3 DNA is preserved here, 45 bases in frame from base 1. Sequencing was performed on peripheral blood, taken on day 0 of AZD1222 vaccination. The chain is made from TRBV6-5 and TRBJ1-1; 8 nucleotides in the junction match TRBD1. This sequence was found in an adult in good health. The nucleotide sequence is TGTGCCAGCATCCTGACGTCGGGGACAGGTCGTGAAGCTTTCTTT. This translates into CASILTSGTGREAFF.